This T cell receptor beta chain was captured in a study of T-cell reconstitution after alpha-beta-depleted transplantation in children. Study findings and constraints: Alpha-beta T cells about two months after transplant reportedly derived from several hundred expanded graft clones. After transplant, high TCRbeta diversity at day 60 in some patients arose from surviving recipient T cells and thymic progenitors. Diversity and T-cell counts at one year after transplant derived mostly from new T cells.

This clonotype occurred a few times. Its target is unknown. During its preparation, the TCRbeta library received unique molecular identifiers. TCRdb re-analysed the PCR reads in MiXCR, keeping a single row per CDR3 protein. The sample shows 45,000 to 55,000 distinct CDR3 sequences, about 10% of them seen only once. V was cut by 7 bases and J by 2 bases, with 13 bases left in between. The V gene's germline CDR1 is LNHDA and CDR2 SQIVND (reference sequence). The length of the CDR3 is 14 residues. The chain carries TRBV19 and TRBJ2-3, with D uncertain. This clonotype was obtained from a male patient aged 2 to 9 who had a stem cell transplant for chronic granulomatous disease, so the T cells may come from the graft donor. The specimen comprised PBMCs, mostly from graft donor cells, sampled 60 days after TCRalphabeta/CD19-depleted stem cell transplant. CDR3 amino acids: CASKTDLYTDTQYF. The DNA for the CDR3 is TGTGCCAGTAAGACGGACCTCTACACAGATACGCAGTATTTT.